Sequencing of this T cell receptor (beta chain) was carried out in a study of OX40 agonist ivuxolimab in advanced cancers. In the study overall: Patients received intravenous ivuxolimab every 2 weeks at 0.01 to 10 mg/kg. Dose-escalation patients had hepatocellular carcinoma, melanoma, renal cell or head and neck cancer. Study results and limitations: Partly responding patients at 0.1-3.0 mg/kg showed some of the smallest clonal expansion. On average, CD8+ T cells had more expanded clones than CD4+.

Germline V gene lookup returns CDR1 SNHLY and CDR2 FYNNEI. The CDR3 totals 14 residues. Trimming removed 3 bases at V and 0 bases at J, with 8 bases between. Using immunoSEQ multiplex PCR, the repertoire was profiled, and TCRdb retains in-frame clones only, with some absent. The data contain more than 100,000 clones, 90% of them singletons. Turning to this clone: Antigen specificity is unknown.

The specimen was CD4+ or CD8+ T cells sorted from blood, collected in a trial of the OX40 agonist ivuxolimab. The TCR comes from an adult with an advanced solid tumor such as melanoma, head and neck, liver or kidney cancer. The chain links TRBV2 to TRBJ2-5; D could derive from TRBD1 or TRBD2 (5 bases each). This CDR3 is CASSEGRYQETQYF. The CDR3 region has the DNA TGTGCCAGCAGTGAGGGACGGTACCAAGAGACCCAGTACTTC. Full variable domain (missing parts from reference TRBV2 and TRBJ2-5): EPEVTQTPSHQVTQMGQEVILRCVPISNHLYFYWYRQILGQKVEFLVSFYNNEISEKSEIFDDQFSVERPDGSNFTLKIRSTKLEDSAMYFCASSEGRYQETQYFGPGTRLLVL.